The 10 T cell receptor beta chains below all came from one sample that was sequenced in a study of T cell responses to AZD1222 COVID-19 vaccine. This table comes from immunoSEQ multiplex PCR, and its TCRdb copy is limited to in-frame clones, with some not included. This table has roughly 100,000 clones, 88% appearing once. The sample here was peripheral blood, taken on day 0 of AZD1222 vaccination. All receptors come from an adult in good health.

The chain joins TRBV27 to TRBJ1-6, with D possibly TRBD1 on 6 matching bases. With 4 bases removed from V and 8 bases from J, the gap between germline ends came to 6 bases. The CDR3 covers 12 residues. Per the germline V gene, CDR1 is MNHEY and CDR2 is SMNVEV (reference sequence). CDR3 bases: TGTGCCAGCAGTTCAGGGGATTCACCCCTCCACTTT. It specifies CASSSGDSPLHF.

The chain has TRBV2 and TRBJ2-3; 9 bases are a match to TRBD2. The CDR3 contains 16 residues. Germline CDR1 SNHLY, CDR2 FYNNEI. V lost 6 bases and J lost 4; bases outside the gene matches: 11. In nucleotides, the CDR3 is TGTGCCAGCAGCCCCCAGGGCGGGGGGGCAGCAGATACGCAGTATTTT. This gives the protein CASSPQGGGAADTQYF.

Here the CDR3 DNA reads TGTGCCAGCAGCGGGGGACTAGGAAACTACAATGAGCAGTTCTTC. Protein sequence: CASSGGLGNYNEQFF. This chain uses TRBV7-3 with TRBJ2-1; 8 bases are shared with TRBD2. Germline V gene data show CDR1 as SGHTA and CDR2 as FQGTGA. J lost 3 bases, V lost 5 bases, and 6 bases had no gene match. This CDR3 is 15 amino acids long.

V and J are TRBV5-8 and TRBJ1-2, with 7 positions matching TRBD1. The CDR3 has 14 amino acids. After removal of 2 bases from V and 8 bases from J, the junction contained 9 bases not matched to a gene. CDR1 SGHTS and CDR2 YDEGEE come from the germline V gene. The CDR3: CASSLEGGRRGYTF. The CDR3 bases are TGTGCCAGCAGCTTAGAAGGGGGCAGACGGGGCTACACCTTC.

The gene calls are TRBV9 and TRBJ2-5; 11 positions agree with TRBD2. J was trimmed by 1 base and V by 2 bases; bases with no gene match: 1. The germline V gene has CDR1 SGDLS and CDR2 YYNGEE. This CDR3 has 15 amino acids. The DNA of the CDR3 is TGTGCCAGCAGCGTTAGCGGGGGGGTCCAAGAGACCCAGTACTTC. It specifies CASSVSGGVQETQYF.

The V and J genes are TRBV5-5 and TRBJ1-1; D is perhaps TRBD1 (6 bases). Germline CDR1 reads SGHKS; CDR2 reads YYEKEE (reference sequence). Between the trimmed V and J ends, which lost 0 bases and 8 bases, there was a span of 14 bases. The CDR3 consists of 14 residues. The CDR3 is CASSLGDNKREAFF. The CDR3 bases are TGTGCCAGCAGCTTGGGGGACAATAAACGGGAAGCTTTCTTT.

The chain joins TRBV13 to TRBJ1-1; D possibly corresponds to TRBD1 (5 bases). The CDR3 has 13 residues. Germline values: CDR1 PRHDT, CDR2 FYEKMQ (reference sequence). With 6 bases removed from V and 0 bases from J, the gap between germline ends came to 8 bases. The CDR3 loop reads CASRGAMNTEAFF. CDR3 nucleotides: TGTGCCAGCAGAGGGGCTATGAACACTGAAGCTTTCTTT.

The J gene is TRBJ1-2, the V gene TRBV7-9; weak D call: TRBD1 (5 bases). This CDR3 contains 18 residues. In germline, CDR1 is SEHNR, CDR2 FQNEAQ (reference sequence). Trimming removed 5 bases from V and 5 bases from J, with 27 bases in between. CDR3 protein: CASSAGYRTGTAGYGYTF. The CDR3 DNA is TGTGCCAGCAGCGCCGGGTATCGAACCGGGACGGCAGGGTATGGCTACACCTTC. The full variable domain, with the rest looked up from reference TRBV7-9 and TRBJ1-2, is DTGVSQNPRHKITKRGQNVTFRCDPISEHNRLYWYRQTLGQGPEFLTYFQNEAQLEKSRLLSDRFSAERPKGSFSTLEIQRTEQGDSAMYLCASSAGYRTGTAGYGYTFGSGTRLTVV.

The rearrangement uses TRBV3-1 (or the pseudogene TRBV3-2) and TRBJ2-3; D perhaps matches TRBD1 (5 bases). V lost 0 bases to trimming and J lost 3 bases, with 16 bases between them. The length of the CDR3 is 17 residues. Germline loops: CDR1 LGHDT, CDR2 YNNKEL (reference sequence). In DNA form, the CDR3 reads TGTGCCAGCAGCCAAGATCGGCGGCAAGCAGGGACAGATACGCAGTATTTT. It codes for CASSQDRRQAGTDTQYF.

This clone was counted only a few times. The chain joins TRBV15 to TRBJ1-5; D is undetermined. The germline V gene has CDR1 LNHNV and CDR2 YYDKDF (reference sequence). The V end was cut by 0 bases, the J end by 6 bases, with 6 bases between. This CDR3 region has 13 residues. DNA for the CDR3: TGTGCCACCAGCAGAGAGGTGGGTCAGCCCCAGCATTTT. Protein: CATSREVGQPQHF.